The rows below give T cell receptor beta chains drawn from one sample of a study of blood T cell repertoires in COVID-19. Libraries were prepared by immunoSEQ multiplex PCR; TCRdb keeps only in-frame clonotypes and omits some of them. The sample lists around 140,000 clones; around 83% were seen once. The specimen sequenced was peripheral blood. These TCRs come from a human donor in a cohort sampled during active COVID-19. CDR3s include the opening cysteine and the closing phenylalanine or tryptophan. The order of the fields is CDR3 length, clone size, J gene, D gene, V gene, CDR3 DNA, CDR3 protein. The D gene is left open where the match is weak. Clone size is shown for a subset of rows, as once, few, many or a class of expanded clone.

len: 15; abundance: -; j_gene: TRBJ1-4; d_gene: -; v_gene: TRBV19; CDR3nt: TGTGCCAGTAGTATACAGATTGCAACTAATGAAAAACTGTTTTTT; CDR3aa: CASSIQIATNEKLFF
len: 11; abundance: -; j_gene: TRBJ1-2; d_gene: -; v_gene: TRBV20-1; CDR3nt: TGCAGTGCTAGTGTTGGGAGTCGGGTCACCTTC; CDR3aa: CSASVGSRVTF
len: 14; abundance: -; j_gene: TRBJ1-5; d_gene: -; v_gene: TRBV18; CDR3nt: TGTGCCAGCTCACCCACCGACAGGTATCAGCCCCAGCATTTT; CDR3aa: CASSPTDRYQPQHF
len: 14; abundance: -; j_gene: TRBJ2-5; d_gene: -; v_gene: TRBV14; CDR3nt: TGTGCCAGCAGCCAAGGTCCTAGCTGGGAGACCCAGTACTTC; CDR3aa: CASSQGPSWETQYF
len: 14; abundance: -; j_gene: TRBJ1-4; d_gene: TRBD1; v_gene: TRBV6-5; CDR3nt: TGTGCCAGCAGTCAGGACAGGGGGAATGAAAAACTGTTTTTT; CDR3aa: CASSQDRGNEKLFF
len: 16; abundance: -; j_gene: TRBJ2-4; d_gene: -; v_gene: TRBV5-1; CDR3nt: TGCGCCAGCAGCTTGTTAAGGAGAGCCCGAGGAAACATTCAGTACTTC; CDR3aa: CASSLLRRARGNIQYF
len: 16; abundance: -; j_gene: TRBJ2-1; d_gene: TRBD2; v_gene: TRBV11-2; CDR3nt: TGTGCCAGCAGCCCCTCGACTAGCGGGAGAGGCAATGAGCAGTTCTTC; CDR3aa: CASSPSTSGRGNEQFF
len: 13; abundance: -; j_gene: TRBJ2-3; d_gene: TRBD2; v_gene: TRBV28; CDR3nt: TGTGCCAGCAGGACTAGCGCAAGGGATACGCAGTATTTT; CDR3aa: CASRTSARDTQYF
len: 13; abundance: -; j_gene: TRBJ2-7; d_gene: -; v_gene: TRBV7-9; CDR3nt: TGTGCCAGCAGCTTCCCCAGGCCCGGTGAGCAGTACTTC; CDR3aa: CASSFPRPGEQYF
len: 14; abundance: few; j_gene: TRBJ2-1; d_gene: -; v_gene: TRBV3-1/TRBV3-2; CDR3nt: TGTGCCAGCAGCCCGGGATTTACCTACAATGAGCAGTTCTTC; CDR3aa: CASSPGFTYNEQFF
len: 13; abundance: medium-sized; j_gene: TRBJ1-5; d_gene: TRBD1; v_gene: TRBV5-1; CDR3nt: TGCGCCAGCAGCAGGACAGGGGCTCAGCCCCAGCATTTT; CDR3aa: CASSRTGAQPQHF